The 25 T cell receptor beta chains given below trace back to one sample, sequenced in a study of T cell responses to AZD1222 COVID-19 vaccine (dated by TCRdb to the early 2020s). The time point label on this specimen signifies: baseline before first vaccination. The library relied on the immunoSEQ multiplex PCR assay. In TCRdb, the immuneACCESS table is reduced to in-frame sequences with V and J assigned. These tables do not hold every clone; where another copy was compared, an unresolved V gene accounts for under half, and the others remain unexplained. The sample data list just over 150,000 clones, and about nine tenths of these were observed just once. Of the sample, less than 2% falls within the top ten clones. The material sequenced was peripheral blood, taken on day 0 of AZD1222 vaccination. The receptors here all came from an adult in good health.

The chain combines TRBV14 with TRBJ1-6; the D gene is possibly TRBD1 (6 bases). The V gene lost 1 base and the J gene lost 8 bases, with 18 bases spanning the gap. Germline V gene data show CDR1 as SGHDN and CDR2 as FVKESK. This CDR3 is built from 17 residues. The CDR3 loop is CASSQVFGGPEDSPLHF. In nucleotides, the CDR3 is TGTGCCAGCAGCCAAGTATTTGGGGGGCCGGAGGATTCACCCCTCCACTTT.

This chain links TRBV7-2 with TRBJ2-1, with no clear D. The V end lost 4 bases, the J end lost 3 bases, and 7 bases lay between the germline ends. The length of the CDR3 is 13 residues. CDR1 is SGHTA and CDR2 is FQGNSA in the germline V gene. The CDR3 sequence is CASSSGLYNEQFF. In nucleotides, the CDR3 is TGTGCCAGCAGCTCCGGCCTCTACAATGAGCAGTTCTTC.

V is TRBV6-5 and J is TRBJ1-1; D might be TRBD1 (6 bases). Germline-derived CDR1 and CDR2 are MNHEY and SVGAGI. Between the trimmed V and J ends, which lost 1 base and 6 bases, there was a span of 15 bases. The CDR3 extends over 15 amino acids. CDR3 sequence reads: CASSYLTGISPEAFF. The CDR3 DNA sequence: TGTGCCAGCAGTTACTTGACAGGAATCAGCCCTGAAGCTTTCTTT.

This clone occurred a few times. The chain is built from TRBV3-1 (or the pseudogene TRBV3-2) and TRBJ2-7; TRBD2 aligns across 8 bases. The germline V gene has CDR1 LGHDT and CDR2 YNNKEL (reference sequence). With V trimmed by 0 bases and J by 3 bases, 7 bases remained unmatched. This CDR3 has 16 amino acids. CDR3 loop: CASSQDSEREYYEQYF. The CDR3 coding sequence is TGTGCCAGCAGCCAAGATTCAGAGCGGGAGTACTACGAGCAGTACTTC.

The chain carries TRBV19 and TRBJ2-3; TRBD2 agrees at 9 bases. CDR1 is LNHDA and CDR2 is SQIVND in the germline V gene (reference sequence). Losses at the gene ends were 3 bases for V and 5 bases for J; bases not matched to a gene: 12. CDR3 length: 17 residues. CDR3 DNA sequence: TGTGCCAGTAGTATCCTAGCGGGGCGAGGGGAGGAAGATACGCAGTATTTT. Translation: CASSILAGRGEEDTQYF.

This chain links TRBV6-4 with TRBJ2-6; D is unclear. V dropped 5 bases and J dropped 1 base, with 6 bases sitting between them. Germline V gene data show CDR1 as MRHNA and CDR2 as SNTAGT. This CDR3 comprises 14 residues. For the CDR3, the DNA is TGTGCCAGCAGTCCCGATTCTGGGGCCAACGTCCTGACTTTC. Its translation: CASSPDSGANVLTF.

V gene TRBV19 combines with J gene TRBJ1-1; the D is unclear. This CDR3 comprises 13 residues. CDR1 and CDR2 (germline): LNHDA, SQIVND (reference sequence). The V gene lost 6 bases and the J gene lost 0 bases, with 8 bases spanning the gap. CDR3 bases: TGTGCCAGTAGGCGATCCATGAACACTGAAGCTTTCTTT. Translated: CASRRSMNTEAFF.

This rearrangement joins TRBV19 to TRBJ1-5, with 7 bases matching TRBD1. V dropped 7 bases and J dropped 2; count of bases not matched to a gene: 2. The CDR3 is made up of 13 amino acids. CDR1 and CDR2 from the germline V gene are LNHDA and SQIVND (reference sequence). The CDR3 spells CASKTGGNQPQHF. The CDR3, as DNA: TGTGCCAGTAAAACAGGGGGCAATCAGCCCCAGCATTTT. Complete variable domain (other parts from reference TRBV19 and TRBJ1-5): DGGITQSPKYLFRKEGQNVTLSCEQNLNHDAMYWYRQDPGQGLRLIYYSQIVNDFQKGDIAEGYSVSREKKESFPLTVTSAQKNPTAFYLCASKTGGNQPQHFGDGTRLSIL.

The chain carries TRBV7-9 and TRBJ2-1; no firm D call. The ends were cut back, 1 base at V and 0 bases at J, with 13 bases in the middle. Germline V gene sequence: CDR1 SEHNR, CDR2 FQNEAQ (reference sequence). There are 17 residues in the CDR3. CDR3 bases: TGTGCCAGCAGCTTAGGGTTGCGGAGCAGCTCCTACAATGAGCAGTTCTTC. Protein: CASSLGLRSSSYNEQFF.

The CDR3 region is CASSPPWRGELFF. CDR3 nucleotide sequence: TGTGCCAGCTCACCACCCTGGAGAGGGGAGCTGTTTTTT. The V call is TRBV18, the J call TRBJ2-2; D gene uncertain. This CDR3 region has 13 residues. The V end lost 0 bases, the J end lost 8 bases, and 7 bases lay between the germline ends. Germline V gene sequence: CDR1 KGHSH, CDR2 LQKENI.

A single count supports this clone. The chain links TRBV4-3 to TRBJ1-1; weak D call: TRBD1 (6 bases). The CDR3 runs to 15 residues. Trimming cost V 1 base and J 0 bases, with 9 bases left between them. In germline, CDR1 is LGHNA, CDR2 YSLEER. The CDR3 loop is CASSQATGMNTEAFF. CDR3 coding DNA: TGCGCCAGCAGCCAAGCCACAGGGATGAACACTGAAGCTTTCTTT.

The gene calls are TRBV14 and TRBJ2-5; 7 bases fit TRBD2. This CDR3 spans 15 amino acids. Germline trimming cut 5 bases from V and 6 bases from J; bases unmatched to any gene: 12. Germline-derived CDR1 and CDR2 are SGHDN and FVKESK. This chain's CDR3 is CASSARALSGKTQYF. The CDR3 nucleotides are TGTGCCAGCAGCGCCCGGGCCCTAAGCGGGAAGACCCAGTACTTC.

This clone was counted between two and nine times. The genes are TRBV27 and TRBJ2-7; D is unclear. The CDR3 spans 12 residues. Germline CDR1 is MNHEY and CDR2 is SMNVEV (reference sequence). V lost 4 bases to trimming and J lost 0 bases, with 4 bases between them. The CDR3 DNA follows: TGTGCCAGCAGTTCGAACTCCTACGAGCAGTACTTC. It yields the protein CASSSNSYEQYF.

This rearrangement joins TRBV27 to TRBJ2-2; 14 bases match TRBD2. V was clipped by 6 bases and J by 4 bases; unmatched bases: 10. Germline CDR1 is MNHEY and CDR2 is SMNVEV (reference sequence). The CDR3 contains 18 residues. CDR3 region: CASSTGTSGSHRTGELFF. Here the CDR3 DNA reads TGTGCCAGCAGCACCGGGACTAGCGGGAGCCATCGCACCGGGGAGCTGTTTTTT.

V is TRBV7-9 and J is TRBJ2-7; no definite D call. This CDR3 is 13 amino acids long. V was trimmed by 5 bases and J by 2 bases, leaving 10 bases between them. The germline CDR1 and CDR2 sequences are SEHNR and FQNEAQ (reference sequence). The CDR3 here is CASSPPDAYEQYF. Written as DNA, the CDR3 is TGTGCCAGCAGCCCACCGGACGCCTACGAGCAGTACTTC.

The CDR3 is CASSFSGRADNEQFF. As DNA, the CDR3 is TGTGCCAGCAGTTTTAGCGGGAGGGCGGACAATGAGCAGTTCTTC. V is TRBV27 and J is TRBJ2-1; 11 nucleotides agree with TRBD2. Germline CDR1 is MNHEY and CDR2 is SMNVEV (reference sequence). V lost 3 bases to trimming and J lost 5 bases; unmatched junction nucleotides: 3. This CDR3 is built from 15 residues.

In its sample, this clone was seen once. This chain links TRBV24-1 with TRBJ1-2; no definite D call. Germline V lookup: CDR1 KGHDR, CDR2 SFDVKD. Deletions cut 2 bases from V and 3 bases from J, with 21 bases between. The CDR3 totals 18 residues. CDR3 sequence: CATSDSPDTPGRDYGYTF. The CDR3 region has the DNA TGTGCCACCAGTGATTCCCCTGACACCCCCGGTCGAGACTATGGCTACACCTTC.

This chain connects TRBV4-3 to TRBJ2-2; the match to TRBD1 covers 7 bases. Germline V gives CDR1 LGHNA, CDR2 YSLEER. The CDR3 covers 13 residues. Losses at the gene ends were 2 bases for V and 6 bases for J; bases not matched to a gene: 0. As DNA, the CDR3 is TGCGCCAGCAGCCAACAGGGGGCCGGGGAGCTGTTTTTT. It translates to CASSQQGAGELFF.

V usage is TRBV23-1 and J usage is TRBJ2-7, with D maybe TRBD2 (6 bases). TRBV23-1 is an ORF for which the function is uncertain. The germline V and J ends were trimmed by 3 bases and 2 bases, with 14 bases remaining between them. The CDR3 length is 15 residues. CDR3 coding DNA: TGCGCCAGCAGTCATAGGCAGGGAGGCCCCTACGAGCAGTACTTC. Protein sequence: CASSHRQGGPYEQYF.

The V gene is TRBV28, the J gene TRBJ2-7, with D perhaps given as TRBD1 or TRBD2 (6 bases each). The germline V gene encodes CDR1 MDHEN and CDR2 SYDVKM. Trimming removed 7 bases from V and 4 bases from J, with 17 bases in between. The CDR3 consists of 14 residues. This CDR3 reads CASKVGRDIYEQYF. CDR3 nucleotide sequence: TGTGCCAGCAAGGTAGGGCGGGACATATACGAGCAGTACTTC. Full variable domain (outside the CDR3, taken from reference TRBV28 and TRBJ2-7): DVKVTQSSRYLVKRTGEKVFLECVQDMDHENMFWYRQDPGLGLRLIYFSYDVKMKEKGDIPEGYSVSREKKERFSLILESASTNQTSMYLCASKVGRDIYEQYFGPGTRLTVT.

The CDR3 here is CASSHPNQPQHF. CDR3 in DNA: TGCGCCAGCAGCCACCCAAATCAGCCCCAGCATTTT. V and J are TRBV4-1 and TRBJ1-5; D unclear. With 3 bases removed from V and 4 bases from J, the gap between germline ends came to 4 bases. Germline-derived CDR1 and CDR2 are MGHRA and YSYEKL. The CDR3 extends over 12 amino acids.

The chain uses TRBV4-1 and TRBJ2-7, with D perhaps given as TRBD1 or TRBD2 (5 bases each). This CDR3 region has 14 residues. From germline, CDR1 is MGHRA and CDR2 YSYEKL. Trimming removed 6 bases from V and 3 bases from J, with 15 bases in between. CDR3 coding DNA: TGCGCCAGCAGTCTAGCAGCCGGACACTACGAGCAGTACTTC. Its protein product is CASSLAAGHYEQYF.

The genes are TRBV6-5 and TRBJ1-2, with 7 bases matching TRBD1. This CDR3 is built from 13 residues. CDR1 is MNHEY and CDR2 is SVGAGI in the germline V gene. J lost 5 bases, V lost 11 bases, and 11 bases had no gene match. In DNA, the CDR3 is TGTGCCGGAGGTCGGACAGGAGAGTATGGCTACACCTTC. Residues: CAGGRTGEYGYTF.

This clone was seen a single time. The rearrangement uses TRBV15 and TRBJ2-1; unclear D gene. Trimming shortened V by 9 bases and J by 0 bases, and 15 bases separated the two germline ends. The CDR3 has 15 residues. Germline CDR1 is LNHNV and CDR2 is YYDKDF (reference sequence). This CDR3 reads CATGTENLSYNEQFF. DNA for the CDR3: TGTGCCACAGGCACGGAGAACCTCTCCTACAATGAGCAGTTCTTC.

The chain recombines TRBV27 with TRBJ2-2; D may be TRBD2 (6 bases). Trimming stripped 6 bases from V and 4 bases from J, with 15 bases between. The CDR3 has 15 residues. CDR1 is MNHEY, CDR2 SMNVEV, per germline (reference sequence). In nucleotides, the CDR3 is TGTGCCAGCAGCGGGTGGGGGGTTGGCACCGGGGAGCTGTTTTTT. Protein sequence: CASSGWGVGTGELFF.